This TCR beta chain came from a study of beta chain features in type 1 diabetes (dated by TCRdb to 2017 to 2018). Turning to the overall study: Mean age, gender distribution, total cell number and subset yield did not differ between patients and healthy donors. A total of around 110,000,000 sorted cells were examined across all samples, and RNA yield correlated strongly with the number of cells per subset. The study compared the TCRB repertoires of sorted circulating CD4+ T cell subsets in recently diagnosed type 1 diabetes patients with those in matched healthy donors. Whereas all 30 or so donors provided naive and central memory subsets, regulatory and stem cell-like memory subsets were isolated from just 8 patients and about 8 healthy donors. The investigation overall reported the following: Because small numbers of individuals were included in the HLA sub-analyses, any influence of HLA type on TCRB rearrangement was left unresolved. Naive, central memory and regulatory TCRB repertoires appeared to be more alike among patients than among healthy donors. Shorter templates might be favored by PCR, yet because patient and control samples were amplified and corrected together, any such skew would affect both groups equally. Sequencing cDNA rather than genomic DNA could over-represent highly expressing activated cells, although activation and CD3 levels did not differ between groups. Fewer insertions and more nucleotide deletions at VDJ recombination sites were observed in patients with type 1 diabetes, implying thymic rearrangement abnormalities. Type 1 diabetes patients showed a moderate but significant shortening of TCRB CDR3 length in all four CD4+ subsets.

The entire isolated RNA was reverse transcribed using the High Capacity cDNA Reverse Transcription Kit, and thus expressed TCRB transcripts were sequenced. Deep immunoSEQ sequencing was applied to naive, central memory and regulatory T cell samples, giving an average of about 3.4 million total reads per sample. Sorted cells were lysed in RLT buffer and RNA was extracted with DNase-treated RNeasy Micro or Mini kits, depending on cell number. To prevent cross-contamination, every cell subset was processed on its own, while patient and healthy donor samples were processed together. The immunoSEQ multiplex PCR was used to amplify TCRB sequences from cDNA, yielding 87-bp fragments that span the CDR3 region. Sequencing of the amplicons was done on the Illumina HiSeq platform. The original pipeline was this. Synthetic template baselines were used to correct PCR bias computationally, reads within Hamming distance 2 were collapsed, and singletons that could not be merged were discarded. By aligning reads against IMGT, V, D and J genes, CDR3 length, and insertions or deletions at six rearrangement sites were assigned. Within each subset, clonotype counts were normalized to sorted cell number, and only after that were true diversity and Gini coefficients computed with the tcR R package. The overlap coefficient, calculated on TCRB nucleotide sequences, was used to quantify repertoire sharing. Out-of-frame TCRB sequences from naive cells were analyzed as a proxy for the pre-selection repertoire. TCRdb stores this immuneACCESS table with in-frame sequences only. Part of the clones is absent; in the studies checked, under half of the shortfall reflects unresolved V genes, and no reason is known for the rest. Clonal size and the V and J genes are those of that table, whereas D and trimming came from the DNA. The sample table lists about 710,000 clones, over 11% of them with a count of one. The ten largest clones represent nearly 0.04% of the sample.

As concerns this clone: Its recognized antigen is unknown. No much larger clone exists at a distance of one base, and base qualities are not known.

A single peripheral blood draw of about 120 mL on average was collected from each donor into heparinised tubes. A BD FACSAria II and a panel including CD45RO, CCR7, CD25, CD127, CD95 and CD27 were used to sort naive, central memory, regulatory and stem cell-like memory CD4+ T cells. Every sorted population had a purity above 98%. PBMCs were isolated immediately by Lymphoprep density gradient centrifugation and stained directly without culture. So that batch effects would be minimized, each experiment stained and sorted samples in pairs, pairing one healthy donor with one patient. The CDR3 covers 14 residues, taking in both the cysteine and the phenylalanine. Kept here is only the CDR3 DNA, which spans 42 bases and is read in frame from base 1. CDR1 and CDR2 are drawn from the germline V gene: SGDLS, YYNGEE. V ends up 4 bases short and J 4 bases short, with an unmatched junction base count of 3.

Recombination linked TRBV9 to TRBJ1-5, with TRBD1 identical over 9 junction bases. This sequence originates from a man between 18 and 35 years old with type 1 diabetes. The specimen sequenced was naive CD4+ T cells from blood. The cell subset or site label corresponds to: true naive CD4+ T cells. CDR3 sequence: CASSTGTGNQPQHF. The base sequence is TGTGCCAGCAGCACCGGGACAGGGAATCAGCCCCAGCATTTT.